This is a list of T cell receptor beta chains from one sample in a study of T cell changes during pregnancy in multiple sclerosis. TCRdb keeps only in-frame clones here, not all; method: immunoSEQ multiplex PCR. The data hold 30,000 or so clones, with 89% observed a single time. Material: CD8+ T cells from peripheral blood mononuclear cells, obtained after pregnancy. The receptors were sampled from a female donor with multiple sclerosis, enrolled in a pregnancy study. Each CDR3 is given with its conserved first and last residue. Fields, in order: J gene, V gene, clone size, CDR3 protein. Not all rows give a size; the values are once, few, many and, for expanded clones, a class.

j_call: TRBJ2-2; v_call: TRBV4-3; clone_size: many; cdr3_aa: CASSQAPGNTGELFF
j_call: TRBJ1-2; v_call: TRBV4-3; clone_size: -; cdr3_aa: CASSPGQSYGYTF
j_call: TRBJ2-7; v_call: TRBV7-9; clone_size: once; cdr3_aa: CASSSDSMESYEQYF
j_call: TRBJ1-1; v_call: TRBV27; clone_size: few; cdr3_aa: CASTPGGRHTEAFF
j_call: TRBJ2-3; v_call: TRBV9; clone_size: -; cdr3_aa: CASSAWDRPTDTQYF
j_call: TRBJ2-5; v_call: TRBV4-3; clone_size: -; cdr3_aa: CASSQKRGWETQYF
j_call: TRBJ2-7; v_call: TRBV7-9; clone_size: -; cdr3_aa: CASSFTGDHEQYF
j_call: TRBJ2-3; v_call: TRBV7-9; clone_size: -; cdr3_aa: CASSLDLGLITDTQYF
j_call: TRBJ2-5; v_call: TRBV11-2; clone_size: -; cdr3_aa: CASSGGLAGSRQETQYF
j_call: TRBJ2-7; v_call: TRBV13; clone_size: -; cdr3_aa: CASSPTGDSYEQYF
j_call: TRBJ1-1; v_call: TRBV6-5; clone_size: -; cdr3_aa: CASSSTGGTEAFF
j_call: TRBJ1-5; v_call: TRBV10-3; clone_size: -; cdr3_aa: CAISESLYQPQHF
j_call: TRBJ2-1; v_call: TRBV4-2; clone_size: -; cdr3_aa: CASSQGGAREQFF
j_call: TRBJ2-1; v_call: TRBV28; clone_size: few; cdr3_aa: CASSLPLAGYNEQFF
j_call: TRBJ2-3; v_call: TRBV7-7; clone_size: -; cdr3_aa: CASSEREADTQYF
j_call: TRBJ2-7; v_call: TRBV11-1; clone_size: -; cdr3_aa: CASSLTGSIDEQYF
j_call: TRBJ2-1; v_call: TRBV19; clone_size: -; cdr3_aa: CASSPRLAGAEQFF
j_call: TRBJ2-7; v_call: TRBV29-1; clone_size: once; cdr3_aa: CSVSNPDRPYEQYF
j_call: TRBJ1-5; v_call: TRBV27; clone_size: -; cdr3_aa: CASRLTGGYSNQPQHF
j_call: TRBJ1-2; v_call: TRBV15; clone_size: -; cdr3_aa: CATSRPGQNNYGYTF
j_call: TRBJ2-7; v_call: TRBV9; clone_size: -; cdr3_aa: CASSVGVADYEQYF
j_call: TRBJ2-7; v_call: TRBV4-1; clone_size: -; cdr3_aa: CASSVRDTPSYEQYF
j_call: TRBJ2-1; v_call: TRBV7-2; clone_size: once; cdr3_aa: CASSFSGTGGGEQFF
j_call: TRBJ1-1; v_call: TRBV6-5; clone_size: -; cdr3_aa: CASSYMGGTEAFF
j_call: TRBJ2-5; v_call: TRBV2; clone_size: -; cdr3_aa: CASSEGTGWEETQYF
j_call: TRBJ2-5; v_call: TRBV19; clone_size: -; cdr3_aa: CASSTPRVGLSETQYF
j_call: TRBJ2-6; v_call: TRBV7-9; clone_size: -; cdr3_aa: CASSGTAGANVLTF
j_call: TRBJ2-3; v_call: TRBV10-3; clone_size: -; cdr3_aa: CAISESTQGPRTDTQYF
j_call: TRBJ2-3; v_call: TRBV15; clone_size: -; cdr3_aa: CATSRPQGAGTDTQYF
j_call: TRBJ2-5; v_call: TRBV27; clone_size: -; cdr3_aa: CASSLSGSRAETQYF
j_call: TRBJ2-1; v_call: TRBV6-4; clone_size: -; cdr3_aa: CASRSGGPDNEQFF
j_call: TRBJ2-7; v_call: TRBV12-5; clone_size: -; cdr3_aa: CASANAPSYEQYF
j_call: TRBJ2-3; v_call: TRBV11-2; clone_size: -; cdr3_aa: CASSLGKPSGRPPDTQYF
j_call: TRBJ2-1; v_call: TRBV7-3; clone_size: -; cdr3_aa: CASGSDPSNEQFF
j_call: TRBJ1-2; v_call: TRBV29-1; clone_size: -; cdr3_aa: CSVETQGAYGYTF
j_call: TRBJ2-3; v_call: TRBV6-6; clone_size: once; cdr3_aa: CASSFGDRQDTQYF
j_call: TRBJ2-7; v_call: TRBV5-1; clone_size: many; cdr3_aa: CASSSLASGVPSSYEQYF
j_call: TRBJ2-1; v_call: TRBV27; clone_size: -; cdr3_aa: CASSSYSNEQFF
j_call: TRBJ2-7; v_call: TRBV27; clone_size: -; cdr3_aa: CASRLFSGLASYEQYF
j_call: TRBJ2-2; v_call: TRBV6-4; clone_size: -; cdr3_aa: CASSANQASGITGELFF
j_call: TRBJ2-5; v_call: TRBV13; clone_size: medium-sized; cdr3_aa: CASSPTPVAGHQETQYF
j_call: TRBJ2-7; v_call: TRBV10-3; clone_size: -; cdr3_aa: CAIRGDSSSYEQYF
j_call: TRBJ1-2; v_call: TRBV7-9; clone_size: -; cdr3_aa: CASSSLSGERYYGYTF
j_call: TRBJ1-1; v_call: TRBV7-9; clone_size: -; cdr3_aa: CAGGGHLNTEAFF
j_call: TRBJ2-1; v_call: TRBV4-2; clone_size: -; cdr3_aa: CASSQGGRPNNEQFF
j_call: TRBJ2-2; v_call: TRBV6-1; clone_size: -; cdr3_aa: CASSEVLAGVSGELFF
j_call: TRBJ1-3; v_call: TRBV9; clone_size: -; cdr3_aa: CASSVGGEDGNTIYF